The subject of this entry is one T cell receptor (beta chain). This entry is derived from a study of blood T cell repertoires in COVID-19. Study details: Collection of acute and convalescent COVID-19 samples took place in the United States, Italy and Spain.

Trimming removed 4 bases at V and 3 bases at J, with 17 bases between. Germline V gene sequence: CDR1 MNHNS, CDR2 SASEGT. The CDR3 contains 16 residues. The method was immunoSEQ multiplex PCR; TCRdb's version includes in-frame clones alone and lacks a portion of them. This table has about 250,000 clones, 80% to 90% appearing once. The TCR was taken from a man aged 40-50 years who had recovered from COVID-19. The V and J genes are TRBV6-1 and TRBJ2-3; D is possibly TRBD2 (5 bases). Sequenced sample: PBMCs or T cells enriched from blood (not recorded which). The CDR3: CASSVSREGGTDTQYF. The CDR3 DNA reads TGTGCCAGCAGTGTCTCGAGGGAAGGTGGAACAGATACGCAGTATTTT.